Below are 23 T cell receptor beta chains sequenced from a single sample in a study of cytomegalovirus exposure and HLA in healthy donors. Amplification used 60 Vbeta primers and 13 Jbeta primers. Assay used: immunoSEQ multiplex PCR; TCRdb lists only in-frame clones, some missing. The sample carries 150,000 or so clones, about 76% recorded once. The sequenced sample was PBMCs. The origin of the receptors is a young man in good health and CMV-seropositive.

The J gene is TRBJ2-5, the V gene TRBV5-8; 8 bases align to TRBD1. This CDR3 is built from 13 residues. Trimming at V came to 5 bases and at J to 4 bases, leaving 4 bases not matched to a gene. Germline lookup yields CDR1 SGHTS and CDR2 YDEGEE. CDR3 sequence reads: CASRLTGVETQYF. CDR3 nucleotides: TGTGCCAGCAGGTTGACAGGGGTAGAGACCCAGTACTTC.

The V and J genes are TRBV30 and TRBJ2-4; D might be TRBD1 (8 bases). The ends were cut back, 2 bases at V and 0 bases at J, with 14 bases in the middle. The germline V gene encodes CDR1 GTSNPN and CDR2 SVGIG (reference sequence). There are 16 residues in the CDR3. The CDR3 DNA reads as TGTGCCTGGAGTACCACAGGGGGGGTAGCCAAAAACATTCAGTACTTC. It translates to CAWSTTGGVAKNIQYF.

The V gene is TRBV6-6, the J gene TRBJ2-7; 11 nucleotides line up with TRBD1. Trimming took 5 bases from V and 2 from J; bases not matched to a gene: 2. This CDR3 is 14 amino acids long. Germline V gives CDR1 MNHNY, CDR2 SVGAGI (reference sequence). CDR3 residues: CASSRTGGPYEQYF. CDR3 bases: TGTGCCAGCAGTAGGACAGGGGGCCCCTACGAGCAGTACTTC.

Only one count was recorded for this clone. The rearrangement links TRBV28 to TRBJ2-7; 8 nucleotides align to TRBD1. CDR1 and CDR2 (germline): MDHEN, SYDVKM. The CDR3 covers 16 residues. The V and J ends lost 0 bases and 1 base, in that order; junction bases with no gene match: 5. CDR3 region: CASSLWAGQGSYEQYF. The CDR3 DNA is TGTGCCAGCAGTTTATGGGCCGGACAGGGATCCTACGAGCAGTACTTC.

The CDR3 DNA follows: TGTGCCAGCAGTTTAGCCCGCGGTTCCTACGAGCAGTACTTC. It specifies CASSLARGSYEQYF. This sequence joins TRBV27 and TRBJ2-7; D unclear. Germline CDR1 MNHEY, CDR2 SMNVEV (reference sequence). Between the trimmed V and J ends, which lost 2 bases and 1 base, there was a span of 9 bases. The CDR3 has 14 amino acids.

The V and J genes are TRBV27 and TRBJ1-1, with 7 positions matching TRBD1. V lost 1 base and J lost 4; bases outside the gene matches: 6. The CDR3 consists of 15 residues. Germline lookup yields CDR1 MNHEY and CDR2 SMNVEV (reference sequence). CDR3 sequence: CASSLYLSGGTEAFF. The CDR3 DNA follows: TGTGCCAGCAGTTTATATCTGTCAGGGGGCACTGAAGCTTTCTTT.

The genes are TRBV27 and TRBJ1-1, with D possibly matching TRBD1 (5 bases). V was pared by 6 bases and J by 8 bases, with 13 bases between. Germline V CDR1 and CDR2: MNHEY, SMNVEV (reference sequence). The CDR3 length is 12 residues. In DNA, the CDR3 is TGTGCCAGCAGGACCGTTGGGGGGGAAGCTTTCTTT. This translates into CASRTVGGEAFF.

The gene calls are TRBV19 and TRBJ1-4, with 10 bases that match TRBD1. V lost 3 bases and J lost 2; bases outside the gene matches: 9. The germline V gene encodes CDR1 LNHDA and CDR2 SQIVND (reference sequence). The CDR3 extends over 18 amino acids. CDR3 loop: CASSMGQGKAATNEKLFF. CDR3 bases: TGTGCCAGTAGTATGGGACAGGGGAAGGCCGCCACTAATGAAAAACTGTTTTTT.

J is TRBJ1-1 and V is TRBV28; the D is unclear. Germline loops: CDR1 MDHEN, CDR2 SYDVKM. Between the trimmed V and J ends, which lost 7 bases and 4 bases, there was a span of 4 bases. The CDR3 is made up of 10 amino acids. The CDR3 loop reads CASIGTEAFF. CDR3 DNA: TGTGCCAGCATCGGCACTGAAGCTTTCTTT. Together with reference TRBV28 and TRBJ1-1, the CDR3 gives the full variable domain: DVKVTQSSRYLVKRTGEKVFLECVQDMDHENMFWYRQDPGLGLRLIYFSYDVKMKEKGDIPEGYSVSREKKERFSLILESASTNQTSMYLCASIGTEAFFGQGTRLTVV.

This clone occurred a few times. The chain combines TRBV15 with TRBJ2-2; 7 bases match TRBD1. The J segment lost 8 bases and the V segment lost 0 bases, leaving 3 bases of the junction unmatched. Germline assignment: CDR1 LNHNV and CDR2 YYDKDF (reference sequence). This CDR3 has 14 residues. The CDR3 nucleotides are TGTGCCACCAGCAGAGATACAGGGGTGGGGGAGCTGTTTTTT. This encodes CATSRDTGVGELFF.

This clone was detected only once. The chain uses TRBV11-2 and TRBJ2-7; TRBD1 might be the D (5 bases). V lost 6 bases and J 1 base, leaving 7 bases between the germline ends. The CDR3 covers 12 residues. CDR1 and CDR2 (germline): SGHAT, FQNNGV. CDR3 sequence (DNA): TGTGCCAGCAGTCGACAGTCCTACGAGCAGTACTTC. Its translation is CASSRQSYEQYF.

This chain uses TRBV30 with TRBJ2-4; 7 bases align to TRBD2. The germline V gene has CDR1 GTSNPN and CDR2 SVGIG (reference sequence). This CDR3 region has 20 residues. V trimming: 2 bases; J trimming: 0 bases; junction bases outside the gene matches: 19. The CDR3 DNA sequence: TGTGCCTGGAGTCCGGGGGGAGGGATGATGTTTTCCTTAGCCAAAAACATTCAGTACTTC. Translating it yields CAWSPGGGMMFSLAKNIQYF.

The chain recombines TRBV9 with TRBJ1-6; a possible D gene is TRBD1 (5 bases). Per the germline V gene, CDR1 is SGDLS and CDR2 is YYNGEE. The CDR3 extends over 13 amino acids. Deletions cut 2 bases from V and 10 bases from J, with 10 bases between. The CDR3 reads CASSVQGTSPLHF. CDR3 DNA sequence: TGTGCCAGCAGCGTTCAGGGAACCTCACCCCTCCACTTT.

This clone has only a few counts. The rearrangement links TRBV5-4 to TRBJ1-1; D is undetermined. This CDR3 is 14 amino acids long. Trimming took 3 bases from V and 4 from J, leaving 13 bases between them. Germline V gene lookup returns CDR1 SGHNT and CDR2 YYREEE (reference sequence). In nucleotides, the CDR3 is TGTGCCAGCAGCTCCGACCCTTCGGGCACTGAAGCTTTCTTT. This translates into CASSSDPSGTEAFF.

The rearrangement links TRBV29-1 to TRBJ2-7; TRBD2 matches 13 bases. Germline assignment: CDR1 SQVTM and CDR2 ANQGSEA. There are 13 residues in the CDR3. V gave up 3 bases and J gave up 6 bases; unmatched junction bases: 2. CDR3 bases: TGCAGCGTTGAGGGACTAGCGGGATCCGAGCAGTACTTC. The encoded protein is CSVEGLAGSEQYF.

In this sample, this clone turned up a few times. The CDR3 sequence: CATCLFGVQPQHF. The CDR3 DNA follows: TGTGCCACTTGCTTGTTCGGGGTTCAGCCCCAGCATTTT. V is TRBV21-1 and J is TRBJ1-5. TRBV21-1 is assigned pseudogene status. This CDR3 contains 13 residues.

The V gene is TRBV27, the J gene TRBJ1-2; a possible D gene is TRBD1 (6 bases). Between the trimmed V and J ends, which lost 5 bases and 4 bases, there was a span of 11 bases. CDR1 MNHEY and CDR2 SMNVEV come from the germline V gene (reference sequence). This CDR3 is 13 amino acids long. CDR3 sequence reads: CASSLQGSYGYTF. The CDR3 bases are TGTGCCAGCAGTCTACAGGGCTCCTATGGCTACACCTTC.

The chain links TRBV9 to TRBJ2-2; 13 positions match TRBD2. The J segment lost 0 bases and the V segment lost 4 bases, leaving 3 bases of the junction unmatched. CDR3 length: 17 amino acids. The V gene's germline CDR1 is SGDLS and CDR2 YYNGEE. The CDR3 region is CASSQTSGGSNTGELFF. The CDR3 nucleotides read TGTGCCAGCAGCCAGACTAGCGGGGGGTCGAACACCGGGGAGCTGTTTTTT. The variable domain in full, completed from reference TRBV9 and TRBJ2-2, reads DSGVTQTPKHLITATGQRVTLRCSPRSGDLSVYWYQQSLDQGLQFLIQYYNGEERAKGNILERFSAQQFPDLHSELNLSSLELGDSALYFCASSQTSGGSNTGELFFGEGSRLTVL.

The chain has TRBV19 and TRBJ2-1, with 7 bases aligning to TRBD1. Trimming at V came to 1 base and at J to 15 bases, leaving 6 bases not matched to a gene. CDR3 length: 12 amino acids. CDR1 is LNHDA and CDR2 is SQIVND in the germline V gene (reference sequence). CDR3 amino acids: CASSIGTGDLFF. The CDR3 nucleotides are TGTGCCAGTAGTATAGGTACAGGGGATCTGTTCTTC.

This clone has only a few counts. V usage is TRBV29-1 and J usage is TRBJ2-7, with no clear D. CDR3 length equals 11 residues. The germline V gene has CDR1 SQVTM and CDR2 ANQGSEA. Trimming cost V 0 bases and J 9 bases, with 9 bases left between them. The CDR3 loop is CSVEDLGLQYF. In DNA form, the CDR3 reads TGCAGCGTTGAAGATCTAGGTTTGCAGTACTTC.

The CDR3 loop is CASSPGYRVPRIHEQYF. Written as DNA, the CDR3 is TGTGCCAGCAGTCCCGGTTACAGGGTCCCCCGTATCCACGAGCAGTACTTC. This chain joins TRBV28 and TRBJ2-7; a weak D match, TRBD1 (6 bases). Germline lookup yields CDR1 MDHEN and CDR2 SYDVKM. Trimming removed 5 bases from V and 5 bases from J, with 25 bases in between. The CDR3 loop spans 17 amino acids.

The CDR3 here is CASPRSTGNQETQYF. As DNA, the CDR3 is TGCGCCAGCCCCCGGTCGACAGGGAACCAAGAGACCCAGTACTTC. This sequence joins TRBV5-1 and TRBJ2-5; 7 bases line up with TRBD1. V lost 7 bases and J lost 0; bases outside the gene matches: 9. The CDR3 runs to 15 residues. Germline V gene lookup returns CDR1 SGHRS and CDR2 YFSETQ.

The gene calls are TRBV29-1 and TRBJ1-4; 9 nucleotides line up with TRBD1. Germline loops: CDR1 SQVTM, CDR2 ANQGSEA. There are 13 residues in the CDR3. The CDR3 here is CAGGGQGFEKLFF. The DNA of the CDR3 is TGCGCTGGGGGGGGACAGGGCTTTGAAAAACTGTTTTTT.